This TCR beta chain was sequenced in a study of early T cells in non-severe SARS-CoV-2 infection. The wider study: Sequencing used unsorted whole-blood bulk RNA, so chains lack pairing.

In the library, individual cDNA molecules carried attached unique molecular identifiers. TCRdb itself ran the 5' RACE reads through MiXCR, one entry per CDR3 protein. The table records roughly 55,000 distinct CDR3 sequences, 15% of them present only once. J lost 0 bases, V lost 4 bases, and 4 bases had no gene match. The CDR3 spans 17 residues. Germline CDR1 is SGHRS and CDR2 is YFSETQ. Turning to this clonotype: The antigen is not known.

Study-wide findings and caveats: Anti-spike CD8 responses were favored in VDJdb matching, and private and CD4 specificities were missed.

This specimen consisted of whole blood, obtained at baseline. This clonotype was obtained from an adult who was a healthcare worker with PCR-confirmed SARS-CoV-2 infection or an uninfected control (not recorded which). The chain recombines TRBV5-1 with TRBJ2-1; TRBD2 matches at 13 bases. The CDR3 DNA reads as TGCGCCAGCAGCGGGGGACTAGCGGGAAGCTCCTACAATGAGCAGTTCTTC. Translating gives CASSGGLAGSSYNEQFF.